One and the same sample provided the 10 T cell receptor beta chains below, sequenced in a study of T cell responses to AZD1222 COVID-19 vaccine. TCRdb's table, derived via immunoSEQ multiplex PCR, lists solely in-frame clones and lacks some. The repertoire consists of 150,000 to 200,000 clones, with just over 90% occurring once and the leading ten covering more than 0.9%. The sequencing here drew on peripheral blood, taken 28 days after the second AZD1222 dose. The receptor set was obtained from an adult who received the AZD1222 COVID-19 vaccine.

The genes are TRBV2 and TRBJ1-5; the D is unclear. Germline V lookup: CDR1 SNHLY, CDR2 FYNNEI. This CDR3 is built from 17 residues. V lost 1 base and J 0 bases, leaving 13 bases between the germline ends. CDR3 sequence (DNA): TGTGCCAGCAGTGAAGGGGTTGGGCTGGATAGCAATCAGCCCCAGCATTTT. Amino acid sequence: CASSEGVGLDSNQPQHF.

This chain joins TRBV14 and TRBJ2-1; possible D gene TRBD2, 6 bases. The V gene lost 8 bases and the J gene lost 8 bases, with 10 bases spanning the gap. Germline lookup yields CDR1 SGHDN and CDR2 FVKESK. The CDR3 is made up of 11 amino acids. The CDR3 loop reads CASGGLYEQFF. The CDR3 DNA reads TGTGCCAGCGGAGGACTATATGAGCAGTTCTTC. Complete variable domain (other parts from reference TRBV14 and TRBJ2-1): EAGVTQFPSHSVIEKGQTVTLRCDPISGHDNLYWYRRVMGKEIKFLLHFVKESKQDESGMPNNRFLAERTGGTYSTLKVQPAELEDSGVYFCASGGLYEQFFGPGTRLTVL.

This clone was recorded once. CDR3 in amino acids: CASSSPLAAPYF. The DNA for the CDR3 is TGTGCCAGCAGCTCCCCCCTAGCCGCCCCGTACTTC. The V call is TRBV28, the J call TRBJ2-7, with D possibly matching TRBD2 (5 bases). The CDR3 runs 12 residues. Germline V gene data show CDR1 as MDHEN and CDR2 as SYDVKM. With 6 bases removed from V and 12 bases from J, the gap between germline ends came to 18 bases.

The V gene is TRBV7-7, the J gene TRBJ2-5, with 7 bases fitting TRBD1. CDR3 length equals 13 residues. In germline, CDR1 is SSHAT, CDR2 FNYEAQ (reference sequence). Unmatched junction bases numbered 3, after V lost 5 bases and J lost 3 bases. CDR3 loop: CASSKDREETQYF. CDR3 nucleotides: TGTGCCAGCAGCAAAGACAGGGAAGAGACCCAGTACTTC.

CDR3 nucleotides: TGTGCCAGCAGTGAGGGGACTAGCGAGCCTTCGGTTACGCAGTATTTT. Residues: CASSEGTSEPSVTQYF. The gene calls are TRBV2 and TRBJ2-3; TRBD2 matches 10 bases. Germline V gene lookup returns CDR1 SNHLY and CDR2 FYNNEI. The J segment lost 8 bases and the V segment lost 3 bases, leaving 11 bases of the junction unmatched. This CDR3 has 16 residues.

The chain employs TRBV19 and TRBJ1-2; TRBD1 might be the D (6 bases). The CDR3 consists of 15 residues. Germline CDR1 is LNHDA and CDR2 is SQIVND (reference sequence). The ends were cut back, 3 bases at V and 8 bases at J, with 19 bases in the middle. The CDR3: CASSIRDINFWGYTF. The CDR3 DNA is TGTGCCAGTAGTATCCGGGACATCAATTTCTGGGGCTACACCTTC.

V gene TRBV19 combines with J gene TRBJ1-2; tentative D call: TRBD1 (6 bases). Trimming took 4 bases from V and 4 from J, leaving 16 bases between them. Germline V gives CDR1 LNHDA, CDR2 SQIVND (reference sequence). CDR3 length: 15 residues. CDR3 in DNA: TGTGCCAGTAGTACAGGGGACGTGGGAAGCTATGGCTACACCTTC. This sequence encodes CASSTGDVGSYGYTF.

This chain joins TRBV6-1 and TRBJ2-5, with 9 bases fitting TRBD1. This CDR3 has 12 residues. Germline V gives CDR1 MNHNS, CDR2 SASEGT. Germline trimming cut 11 bases from V and 7 bases from J; bases unmatched to any gene: 8. The CDR3 loop is CAGGQGLGTQYF. CDR3 DNA: TGTGCCGGGGGACAGGGCTTAGGGACCCAGTACTTC.

The rearrangement links TRBV20-1 to TRBJ1-1; D ambiguous. The V end lost 3 bases, the J end lost 0 bases, and 11 bases lay between the germline ends. Germline values: CDR1 DFQATT, CDR2 SNEGSKA (reference sequence). The CDR3 covers 14 residues. CDR3 region: CSASGRTVNTEAFF. CDR3 DNA sequence: TGCAGTGCTAGTGGGCGGACCGTGAACACTGAAGCTTTCTTT.

This clone has a handful of counts. The rearrangement joins TRBV24-1 to TRBJ1-1; tentatively, D is TRBD1 (6 bases). The CDR3 has 12 amino acids. Germline CDR1 reads KGHDR; CDR2 reads SFDVKD. V lost 7 bases and J 7 bases, leaving 12 bases between the germline ends. The CDR3 region has the DNA TGTGCCACCAGAGGACAGACTGGTGAAGCTTTCTTT. This translates into CATRGQTGEAFF.